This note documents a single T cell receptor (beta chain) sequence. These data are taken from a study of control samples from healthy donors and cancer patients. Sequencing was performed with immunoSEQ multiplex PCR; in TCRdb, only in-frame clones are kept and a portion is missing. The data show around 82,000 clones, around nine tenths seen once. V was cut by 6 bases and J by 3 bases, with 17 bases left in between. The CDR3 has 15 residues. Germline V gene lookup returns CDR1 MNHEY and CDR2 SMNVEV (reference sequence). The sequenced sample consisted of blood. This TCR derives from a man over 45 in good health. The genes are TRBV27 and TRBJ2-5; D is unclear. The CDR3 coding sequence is TGTGCCAGCAGACCCGGACGGCGGTGGGAAGAGACCCAGTACTTC. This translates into CASRPGRRWEETQYF.